One and the same sample provided the 3 T cell receptor beta chains below, sequenced in a study of T cells in tumors after PD-1 blockade. Clones were sequenced by immunoSEQ multiplex PCR, and TCRdb holds only the in-frame ones, with some missing. The sample has fewer than 55,000 clones, over 70% seen once; the top ten hold about 4%. The sequencing used PBMCs, collected before anti-PD-1 treatment. These receptors all stem from a human donor with basal cell carcinoma.

This chain links TRBV19 with TRBJ2-2; 8 bases are shared with TRBD1. The V and J ends lost 6 bases and 3 bases, in that order; junction bases with no gene match: 6. CDR1 is LNHDA, CDR2 SQIVND, per germline (reference sequence). The CDR3 is made up of 15 amino acids. The CDR3 DNA follows: TGTGCCAGTAGCCAGGACAGGGTCGACACCGGGGAGCTGTTTTTT. Translated: CASSQDRVDTGELFF. The entire variable domain, with the rest obtained from reference TRBV19 and TRBJ2-2, is as follows: DGGITQSPKYLFRKEGQNVTLSCEQNLNHDAMYWYRQDPGQGLRLIYYSQIVNDFQKGDIAEGYSVSREKKESFPLTVTSAQKNPTAFYLCASSQDRVDTGELFFGEGSRLTVL.

This clone appeared once. The chain couples TRBV19 to TRBJ2-7; 10 bases are a match to TRBD2. This CDR3 spans 16 amino acids. The J segment lost 2 bases and the V segment lost 3 bases, leaving 7 bases of the junction unmatched. Germline V gives CDR1 LNHDA, CDR2 SQIVND (reference sequence). CDR3: CASSILSSGGTYEQYF. CDR3 sequence (DNA): TGTGCCAGTAGTATCCTATCTAGCGGGGGTACCTACGAGCAGTACTTC.

The chain links TRBV30 to TRBJ2-3; 7 nucleotides line up with TRBD2. CDR1 and CDR2 (germline): GTSNPN, SVGIG (reference sequence). Trimming at V came to 2 bases and at J to 1 base, leaving 6 bases not matched to a gene. CDR3 length: 15 amino acids. The CDR3 sequence is CAWSNGLVGTDTQYF. The CDR3 DNA is TGTGCCTGGAGTAATGGACTAGTGGGCACAGATACGCAGTATTTT.